The 2 T cell receptor beta chains reported below all come from one sample, sequenced in a study of blood T cell repertoires in COVID-19. Profiling relied on immunoSEQ multiplex PCR, and the TCRdb table lists in-frame clones only, not all of them. The sample has some 89,000 clones, around nine tenths seen once; the top ten hold 1.5% to 2%. The specimen was peripheral blood. These receptors all come from a man between 60 and 75 years old with acute or convalescent COVID-19.

V usage is TRBV30 and J usage is TRBJ1-2; no clear D gene. This CDR3 is 14 amino acids long. Germline V CDR1 and CDR2: GTSNPN, SVGIG (reference sequence). V shed 0 bases and J shed 4 bases, with 12 bases lying between them. The CDR3 loop is CAWSVTLGSYGYTF. Written as DNA, the CDR3 is TGTGCCTGGAGTGTTACTCTCGGGAGCTATGGCTACACCTTC. The complete variable domain, with remaining parts taken from reference TRBV30 and TRBJ1-2, reads SQTIHQWPATLVQPVGSPLSLECTVEGTSNPNLYWYRQAAGRGLQLLFYSVGIGQISSEVPQNLSASRPQDRQFILSSKKLLLSDSGFYLCAWSVTLGSYGYTFGSGTRLTVV.

J is TRBJ1-4 and V is TRBV2; D not certain. With 3 bases removed from V and 7 bases from J, the gap between germline ends came to 6 bases. The germline gives CDR1 SNHLY, CDR2 FYNNEI. This CDR3 comprises 12 residues. CDR3 in amino acids: CASSDVSEKLFF. Written as DNA, the CDR3 is TGTGCCAGCAGTGATGTTAGTGAAAAACTGTTTTTT. Looking up the rest from reference TRBV2 and TRBJ1-4 gives the full variable domain: EPEVTQTPSHQVTQMGQEVILRCVPISNHLYFYWYRQILGQKVEFLVSFYNNEISEKSEIFDDQFSVERPDGSNFTLKIRSTKLEDSAMYFCASSDVSEKLFFGSGTQLSVL.